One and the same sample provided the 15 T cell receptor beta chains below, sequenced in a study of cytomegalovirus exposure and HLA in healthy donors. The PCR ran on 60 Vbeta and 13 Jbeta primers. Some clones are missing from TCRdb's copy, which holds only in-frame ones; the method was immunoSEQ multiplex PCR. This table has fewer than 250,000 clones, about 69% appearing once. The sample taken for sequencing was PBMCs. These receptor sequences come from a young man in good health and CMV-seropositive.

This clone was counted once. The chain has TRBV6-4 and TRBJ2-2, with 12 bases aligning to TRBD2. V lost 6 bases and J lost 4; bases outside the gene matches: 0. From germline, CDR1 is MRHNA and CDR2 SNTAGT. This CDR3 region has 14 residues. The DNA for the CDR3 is TGTGCCAGCAGACTAGCGGGAGGCACCGGGGAGCTGTTTTTT. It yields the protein CASRLAGGTGELFF.

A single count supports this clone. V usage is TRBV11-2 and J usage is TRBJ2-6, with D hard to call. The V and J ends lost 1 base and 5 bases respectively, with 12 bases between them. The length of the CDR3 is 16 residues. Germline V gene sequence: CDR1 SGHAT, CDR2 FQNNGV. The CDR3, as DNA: TGTGCCAGCAGCTTAGGAGGCGCTACGAGGGCCAACGTCCTGACTTTC. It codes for CASSLGGATRANVLTF.

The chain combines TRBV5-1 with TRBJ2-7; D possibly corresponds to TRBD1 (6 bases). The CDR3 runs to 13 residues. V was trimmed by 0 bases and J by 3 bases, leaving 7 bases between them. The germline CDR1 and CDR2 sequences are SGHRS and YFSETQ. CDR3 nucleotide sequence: TGCGCCAGCAGCTTGGAGGGGGTCTACGAGCAGTACTTC. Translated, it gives CASSLEGVYEQYF.

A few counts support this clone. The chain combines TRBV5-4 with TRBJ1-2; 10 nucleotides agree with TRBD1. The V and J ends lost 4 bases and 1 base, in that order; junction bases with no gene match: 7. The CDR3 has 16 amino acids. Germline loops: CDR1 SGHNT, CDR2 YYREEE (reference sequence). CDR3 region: CASSRHGQGDNYGYTF. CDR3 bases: TGTGCCAGCAGCAGACACGGACAGGGGGATAACTATGGCTACACCTTC.

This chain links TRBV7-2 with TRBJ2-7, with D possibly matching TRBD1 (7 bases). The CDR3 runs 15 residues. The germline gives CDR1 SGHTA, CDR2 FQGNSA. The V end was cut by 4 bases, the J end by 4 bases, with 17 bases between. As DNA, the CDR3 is TGTGCCAGCAGCTCTTCGCCAGGGGGGAGATACGAGCAGTACTTC. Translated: CASSSSPGGRYEQYF.

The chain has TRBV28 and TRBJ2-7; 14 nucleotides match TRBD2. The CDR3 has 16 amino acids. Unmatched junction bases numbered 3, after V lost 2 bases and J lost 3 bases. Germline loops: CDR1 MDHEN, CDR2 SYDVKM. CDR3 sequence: CASSLGLAGGIYEQYF. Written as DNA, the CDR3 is TGTGCCAGCAGTTTAGGACTAGCGGGAGGAATCTACGAGCAGTACTTC. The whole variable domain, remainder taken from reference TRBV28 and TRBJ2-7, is DVKVTQSSRYLVKRTGEKVFLECVQDMDHENMFWYRQDPGLGLRLIYFSYDVKMKEKGDIPEGYSVSREKKERFSLILESASTNQTSMYLCASSLGLAGGIYEQYFGPGTRLTVT.

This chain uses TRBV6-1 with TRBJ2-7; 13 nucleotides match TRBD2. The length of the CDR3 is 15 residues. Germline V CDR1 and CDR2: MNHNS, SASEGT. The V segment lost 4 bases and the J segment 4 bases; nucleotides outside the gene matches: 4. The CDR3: CASSARTSGSYEQYF. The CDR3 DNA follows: TGTGCCAGCAGTGCCCGGACTAGCGGGAGTTACGAGCAGTACTTC.

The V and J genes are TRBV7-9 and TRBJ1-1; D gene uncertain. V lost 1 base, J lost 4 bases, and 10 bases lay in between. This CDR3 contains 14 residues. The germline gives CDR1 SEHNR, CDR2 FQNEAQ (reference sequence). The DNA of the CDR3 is TGTGCCAGCAGCTTAGATTTGGGAGGCACTGAAGCTTTCTTT. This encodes CASSLDLGGTEAFF.

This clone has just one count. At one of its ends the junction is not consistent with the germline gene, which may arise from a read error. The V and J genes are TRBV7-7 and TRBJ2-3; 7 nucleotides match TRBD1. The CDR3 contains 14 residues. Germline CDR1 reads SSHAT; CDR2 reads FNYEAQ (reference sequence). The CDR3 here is CASSNRGFTDTQYF. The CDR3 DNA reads TGTGCTAGCAGCAACAGGGGATTCACAGATACGCAGTATTTT.

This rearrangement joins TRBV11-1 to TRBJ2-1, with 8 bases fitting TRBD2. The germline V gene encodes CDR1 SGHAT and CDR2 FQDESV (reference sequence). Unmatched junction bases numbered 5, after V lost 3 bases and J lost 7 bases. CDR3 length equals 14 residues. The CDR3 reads CASSFELAENEQFF. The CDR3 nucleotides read TGTGCCAGCAGCTTCGAACTAGCGGAGAATGAGCAGTTCTTC.

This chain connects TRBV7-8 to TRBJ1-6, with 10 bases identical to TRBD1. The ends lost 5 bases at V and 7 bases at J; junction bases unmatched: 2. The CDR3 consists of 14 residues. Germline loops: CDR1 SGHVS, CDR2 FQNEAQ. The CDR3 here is CASSPTGGNSPLHF. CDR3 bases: TGTGCCAGCAGCCCGACAGGGGGCAATTCACCCCTCCACTTT.

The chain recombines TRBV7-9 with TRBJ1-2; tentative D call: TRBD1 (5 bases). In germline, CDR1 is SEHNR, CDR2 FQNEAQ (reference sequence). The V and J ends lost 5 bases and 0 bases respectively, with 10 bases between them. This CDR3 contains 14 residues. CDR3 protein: CASSPPGTNYGYTF. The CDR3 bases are TGTGCCAGCAGCCCGCCAGGGACTAACTATGGCTACACCTTC.

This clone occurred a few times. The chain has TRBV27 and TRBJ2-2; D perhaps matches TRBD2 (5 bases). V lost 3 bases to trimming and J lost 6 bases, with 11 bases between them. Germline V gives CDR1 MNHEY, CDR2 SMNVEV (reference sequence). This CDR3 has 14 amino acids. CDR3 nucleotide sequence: TGTGCCAGCAGTTTGTCGGACGGGGCCGGGGAGCTGTTTTTT. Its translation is CASSLSDGAGELFF.

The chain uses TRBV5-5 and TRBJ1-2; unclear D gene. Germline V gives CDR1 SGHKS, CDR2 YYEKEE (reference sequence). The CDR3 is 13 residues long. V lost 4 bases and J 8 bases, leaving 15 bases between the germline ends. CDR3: CASSLVTLDGYTF. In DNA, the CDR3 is TGTGCCAGCAGCCTCGTCACGCTAGACGGCTACACCTTC.

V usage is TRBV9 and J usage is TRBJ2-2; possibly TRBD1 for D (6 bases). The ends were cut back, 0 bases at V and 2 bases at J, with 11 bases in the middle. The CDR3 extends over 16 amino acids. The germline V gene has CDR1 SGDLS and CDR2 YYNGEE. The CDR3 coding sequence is TGTGCCAGCAGCGTAGCTGGGGGACAAAACACCGGGGAGCTGTTTTTT. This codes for CASSVAGGQNTGELFF.